This T cell receptor (beta chain) was sequenced during a study of T cells in Graves' hyperthyroidism and ophthalmopathy. Study background: Before any treatment, at initial diagnosis, peripheral blood was collected.

The germline gives CDR1 SGDLS, CDR2 YYNGEE. The CDR3 length is 16 residues. Unmatched junction bases numbered 9, after V lost 0 bases and J lost 10 bases. Amplification targeted TCR beta CDR3 regions from RNA transcripts. The TCR CDR3 first-round RT-PCR relied on the HTBI primer set. TCRdb processed the multiplex PCR reads anew with MiXCR; each CDR3 protein has one entry. In the table there are some 600,000 distinct CDR3 sequences, approximately 14% of which are singletons. Study outcomes and limitations: Ophthalmopathy could be told apart from stable hyperthyroidism with a 13 V-J model. Blood also carried most thyroid clonotypes expanded above 0.001.

Source material for PBMCs was less than 12 ml fresh peripheral blood. A few counts support this clonotype. As yet, its antigen is unknown. What was sequenced was blood. The origin of this receptor is a woman aged 25 to 39 with Graves' hyperthyroidism that later progressed to Graves' ophthalmopathy. The V gene is TRBV9, the J gene TRBJ2-1; 11 bases match TRBD2. CDR3 loop: CASSVELAGGGGEQFF. CDR3 in DNA: TGTGCCAGCAGCGTAGAGCTAGCGGGAGGAGGCGGGGAGCAGTTCTTC.